This T cell receptor (beta chain) was recovered during a study of neurological immune-mediated disorders. CDR1 DFQATT and CDR2 SNEGSKA come from the germline V gene (reference sequence). The ends lost 3 bases at V and 6 bases at J; junction bases unmatched: 0. CDR3 length: 12 residues. Via MiXCR, TCRdb re-called the 5' RACE reads, giving one row per CDR3 protein. The sample yields tens of thousands of distinct CDR3 sequences, just under 4% seen once. This clonotype occurred many times. Sequenced: CD4+ T cells from blood. This sequence originates from a woman between 35 and 50 years old with multiple sclerosis. The chain couples TRBV20-1 to TRBJ1-5; 9 bases fit TRBD1. The CDR3 loop is CSARDRGQPQHF. In nucleotides, the CDR3 is TGCAGTGCTAGGGACAGGGGTCAGCCCCAGCATTTT.